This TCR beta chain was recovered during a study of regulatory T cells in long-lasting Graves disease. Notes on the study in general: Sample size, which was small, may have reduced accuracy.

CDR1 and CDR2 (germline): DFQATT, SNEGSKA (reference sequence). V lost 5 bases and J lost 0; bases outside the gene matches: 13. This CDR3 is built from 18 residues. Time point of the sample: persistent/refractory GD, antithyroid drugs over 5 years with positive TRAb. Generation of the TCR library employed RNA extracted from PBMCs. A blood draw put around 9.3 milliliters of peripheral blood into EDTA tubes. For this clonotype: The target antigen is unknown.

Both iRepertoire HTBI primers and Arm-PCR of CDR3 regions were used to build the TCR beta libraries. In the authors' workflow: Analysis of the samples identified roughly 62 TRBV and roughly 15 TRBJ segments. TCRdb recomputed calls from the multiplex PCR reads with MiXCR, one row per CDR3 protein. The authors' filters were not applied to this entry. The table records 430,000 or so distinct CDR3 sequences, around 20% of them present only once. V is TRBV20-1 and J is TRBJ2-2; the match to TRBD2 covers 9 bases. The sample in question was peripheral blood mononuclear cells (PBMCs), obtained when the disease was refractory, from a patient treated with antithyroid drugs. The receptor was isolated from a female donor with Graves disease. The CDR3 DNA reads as TGCAGTGCTGAGGGACCGACTAGCGGCATGTCGAACACCGGGGAGCTGTTTTTT. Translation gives CSAEGPTSGMSNTGELFF.